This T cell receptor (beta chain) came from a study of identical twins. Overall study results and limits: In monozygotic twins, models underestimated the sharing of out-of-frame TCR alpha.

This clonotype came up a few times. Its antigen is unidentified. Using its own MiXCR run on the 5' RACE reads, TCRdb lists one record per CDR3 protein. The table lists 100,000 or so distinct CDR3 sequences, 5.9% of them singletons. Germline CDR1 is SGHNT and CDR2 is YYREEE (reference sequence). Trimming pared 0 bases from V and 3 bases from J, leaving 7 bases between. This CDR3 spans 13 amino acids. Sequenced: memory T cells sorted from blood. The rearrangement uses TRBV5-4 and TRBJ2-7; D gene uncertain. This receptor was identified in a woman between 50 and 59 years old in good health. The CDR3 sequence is CASSLGANYEQYF. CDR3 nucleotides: TGTGCCAGCAGCTTGGGGGCAAACTACGAGCAGTACTTC.